This TCR beta chain was captured in a study of post-analysis software for immune sequencing data. Built from TCR beta cDNA, the libraries had unique molecular identifiers in them. TCRdb recomputed calls from the PCR reads with MiXCR, one row per CDR3 protein. This table has 750,000 to 950,000 distinct CDR3 sequences, approximately 57% appearing once. The study's findings and limits: A handful of TRBV segments were significantly more frequent in patients than in controls. TRBV5-6, TRBV5-1 and TRBV20-1 were among these segments.

This clonotype has just a few counts. Its antigen is undetermined. In germline, CDR1 is SGHRS, CDR2 YFSETQ. Deletions cut 5 bases from V and 0 bases from J, with 15 bases between. This CDR3 is 17 amino acids long. This rearrangement joins TRBV5-1 to TRBJ2-6; D is ambiguous. The sample was blood. The TCR comes from a girl under 18 with multiple sclerosis. CDR3 nucleotides: TGCGCCAGCAGATTGAGGTTATTTCCCTCTGGGGCCAACGTCCTGACTTTC. It yields the protein CASRLRLFPSGANVLTF.